The T cell receptor beta chain under discussion was sequenced for a study of shared clonotypes between healthy human individuals. Study conclusions and caveats: Generation of non-shared clonotypes was less probable than generation of clonotypes shared by all four donors. Naive CD4 clonotypes were shared across a few donors at about 5%.

Measured with immunoSEQ multiplex PCR; TCRdb has only the in-frame clones, and not every one. This sample carries roughly 2,300,000 clones, around 90% of them seen once, and the ten largest clones take approximately 0.39%. This clone was seen only once. Antigen: not known. This TCR was recovered from a man aged 18 to 35 in good health. Some clones in this sample may be carry-over from other donors' samples. Sequenced material: naive CD4+ T cells from PBMCs. Subset indicated: CD45RA+ positively selected.

CDR3 nucleotides: TGTGCCAGCAGCTTATTAGAGGGGTATGAAGCTTTCTTT. This translates into CASSLLEGYEAFF. This rearrangement joins TRBV5-4 to TRBJ1-1; D may be TRBD1 (5 bases). Between the trimmed V and J ends, which lost 2 bases and 7 bases, there was a span of 12 bases. Germline CDR1 and CDR2: SGHNT and YYREEE (reference sequence). This CDR3 has 13 amino acids. Together with reference TRBV5-4 and TRBJ1-1, the CDR3 gives the full variable domain: ETGVTQSPTHLIKTRGQQVTLRCSSQSGHNTVSWYQQALGQGPQFIFQYYREEENGRGNFPPRFSGLQFPNYSSELNVNALELDDSALYLCASSLLEGYEAFFGQGTRLTVV.